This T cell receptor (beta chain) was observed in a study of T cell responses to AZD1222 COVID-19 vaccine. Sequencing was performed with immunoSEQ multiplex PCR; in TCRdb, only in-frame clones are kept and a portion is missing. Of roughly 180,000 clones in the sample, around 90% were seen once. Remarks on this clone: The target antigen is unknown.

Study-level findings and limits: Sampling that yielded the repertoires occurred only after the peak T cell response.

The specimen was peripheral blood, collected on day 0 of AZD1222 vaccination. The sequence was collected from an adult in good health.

This CDR3 is CASSIRQGIPGELFF. CDR3 DNA sequence: TGTGCCAGTAGTATTCGACAGGGGATTCCCGGGGAGCTGTTTTTT. The chain recombines TRBV19 with TRBJ2-2; 8 bases match TRBD1. Germline V lookup: CDR1 LNHDA, CDR2 SQIVND (reference sequence). With 3 bases clipped from V and 6 bases from J, the junction kept 6 bases outside the gene matches. The CDR3 consists of 15 residues.